The entry below describes one TCR beta chain. Its antigen is not yet known. No much larger clone exists at a distance of one base, and base qualities are not known. V lost 2 bases and J lost 4 bases, and the count of bases not matched to a germline gene is 10. Spanning cysteine to phenylalanine, the CDR3 consists of 16 amino acids. Left in the record is the CDR3 DNA by itself, 48 bases read in frame from the first base. The germline V gene (reference sequence) sets CDR1 to LNHDA and CDR2 to SQIVND. Sorted unstimulated T cells and proliferating T cells recovered from mixed lymphocyte reactions were subjected to TCRbeta CDR3 sequencing. Fresh whole blood from approximately ten HLA-typed healthy donors was used to isolate PBMCs. The sample is drawn from a study of siplizumab effects on memory and regulatory T cells (dated 2019 in TCRdb). Background for the entire study: The study looked at the effect of siplizumab, an anti-CD2 antibody, on alloreactive T-cell subsets in allogeneic mixed lymphocyte reactions made from human PBMCs.

Preparation of the library involved the immunoSEQ multiplex PCR assay. Around 94,000 TCR templates per sample were assayed on the deep sequencing platform. Genomic DNA extracted from sorted T cells was the material used for TCRbeta CDR3 sequencing. Per the authors' processing: The R programming language was used for the clonal analysis of the TCRbeta CDR3 data. Comparing unstimulated samples against CFSE-low samples taken after the reaction was how alloreactive CD4+ and CD8+ clones were defined. Alloreactive CD4+ clones were assigned to regulatory or non-regulatory origin by matching sequences to sorted unstimulated Treg and non-Treg repertoires. TCRdb carries this immuneACCESS record with in-frame sequences only. Its versions omit some clonotypes, under half of them owing to an unresolved V gene in the studies checked, with the rest unexplained. V and J calls and clone size are copied from that table; D and trimming were computed from the DNA. This sample is represented by over 60,000 clones; about 90% of them were singletons. About 27% of the sample comes from the top ten.

Points the paper makes about the study in general: Among mappable alloreactive CD4+ clones, an average Treg-derived fraction of almost 70% was observed with siplizumab, compared with 26.9% in control reactions. No functional confirmation was obtained for the suppressive function of proliferating Tregs from siplizumab cultures. Because sequences at frequencies below about 10^-5 were poorly captured, only a minor fraction of alloreactive clones could be mapped back to unstimulated subsets. The cumulative frequency of alloreactive sequences traceable to unstimulated CD4+ memory T cells was significantly reduced by siplizumab. Roughly 75-95% of proliferating CD4+ or CD8+ clones could not be assigned a naive or memory phenotype. Unstimulated naive T cells appeared to be more diverse than memory T cells, and naive cells seemed to make a substantial contribution to the alloresponse.

The sample consisted of CD8+ T cells sorted from blood. In this chain, TRBV19 is recombined with TRBJ1-2; 7 bases in between match TRBD1. The receptor was isolated from a human donor in good health. This receptor has the CDR3 CASSIIGRGQSYGYTF. The DNA sequence is TGTGCCAGTAGTATAATCGGCAGGGGACAGAGCTATGGCTACACCTTC.